What follows are 26 T cell receptor beta chains derived from one specimen sequenced in a study of cytomegalovirus exposure and HLA in healthy donors. The PCR ran on 60 Vbeta and 13 Jbeta primers. Clones were sequenced by immunoSEQ multiplex PCR, and TCRdb holds only the in-frame ones, with some missing. The table lists 180,000 or so clones, approximately 79% of them singletons. The sample consisted of PBMCs. These receptors all come from a man aged 50 to 60 in good health and CMV-seropositive.

This clone was counted once. CDR3: CASSQEFGQDYEQYF. As DNA, the CDR3 is TGTGCCAGCAGCCAAGAATTCGGACAAGACTACGAGCAGTACTTC. V gene TRBV7-7 combines with J gene TRBJ2-7, with TRBD1 as a possible D gene (5 bases). Trimming pared 5 bases from V and 3 bases from J, leaving 17 bases between. This CDR3 comprises 15 residues. The V gene's germline CDR1 is SSHAT and CDR2 FNYEAQ (reference sequence).

The rearrangement links TRBV6-6 to TRBJ2-7, with 8 bases identical to TRBD2. Trimming at V came to 6 bases and at J to 0 bases, leaving 7 bases not matched to a gene. The germline V gene encodes CDR1 MNHNY and CDR2 SVGAGI (reference sequence). The CDR3 is 15 amino acids. The CDR3 bases are TGTGCCAGCAGGCATGGGCGGGGGGACTCCTACGAGCAGTACGTC. Protein: CASRHGRGDSYEQYV.

For this clone: The same CDR3 can be traced to other DNA sequences in this sample. This chain connects TRBV4-3 to TRBJ2-7; 7 nucleotides match TRBD1. Per the germline V gene, CDR1 is LGHNA and CDR2 is YSLEER. This CDR3 is built from 15 residues. Losses at the gene ends were 1 base for V and 1 base for J; bases not matched to a gene: 4. The DNA of the CDR3 is TGCGCCAGCAGCCAAGGACTGACAGGGTCCTACGAGCAGTACTTC. This sequence encodes CASSQGLTGSYEQYF.

The V and J genes are TRBV18 and TRBJ2-7; TRBD1 matches 10 bases. The germline V gene encodes CDR1 KGHSH and CDR2 LQKENI. The CDR3 runs to 15 residues. The J segment lost 3 bases and the V segment lost 3 bases, leaving 5 bases of the junction unmatched. The CDR3 sequence is CASSPSGTGVYEQYF. Here the CDR3 DNA reads TGTGCCAGCTCACCCTCCGGGACAGGGGTCTACGAGCAGTACTTC.

This chain links TRBV27 with TRBJ2-7, with D unclear. Germline lookup yields CDR1 MNHEY and CDR2 SMNVEV (reference sequence). CDR3 length: 15 amino acids. V dropped 6 bases and J dropped 0 bases, with 15 bases sitting between them. The CDR3, as DNA: TGTGCCAGCAGCCCAGACTTGTTTCCCTCCTACGAGCAGTACTTC. It codes for CASSPDLFPSYEQYF.

The chain employs TRBV6-1 and TRBJ2-7; TRBD2 matches 10 bases. CDR3 length equals 17 residues. J was trimmed by 4 bases and V by 2 bases; bases with no gene match: 11. The germline CDR1 and CDR2 sequences are MNHNS and SASEGT. CDR3 protein: CASSERPSGGAPYEQYV. For the CDR3, the DNA is TGTGCCAGCAGTGAAAGGCCTAGCGGGGGAGCACCGTACGAGCAGTACGTC.

This chain uses TRBV6-1 with TRBJ2-5; 10 bases align to TRBD2. The junction had 4 bases not matched to a gene; V was cut back by 5 bases and J by 4 bases. This CDR3 spans 14 amino acids. Per germline, CDR1 MNHNS and CDR2 SASEGT. The CDR3 sequence is CASSSGGVPETQYF. The DNA for the CDR3 is TGTGCCAGCAGTAGCGGGGGGGTCCCAGAGACCCAGTACTTC.

This chain connects TRBV9 to TRBJ1-2; 7 bases agree with TRBD1. V shed 5 bases, J shed 8 bases, and the junction held 15 bases outside the gene matches. This CDR3 comprises 15 residues. Germline-derived CDR1 and CDR2 are SGDLS and YYNGEE. CDR3 residues: CASRRTGQIRGGYTF. CDR3 DNA: TGTGCCAGCAGGAGGACGGGACAGATTAGAGGCGGCTACACCTTC.

The gene calls are TRBV7-8 and TRBJ2-5, with TRBD2 identical over 14 bases. The J segment lost 4 bases and the V segment lost 4 bases, leaving 5 bases of the junction unmatched. Germline CDR1 reads SGHVS; CDR2 reads FQNEAQ. The CDR3 is 16 residues long. DNA for the CDR3: TGTGCCAGCAGCTCCAGACTAGCGGGGGGGCCAGAGACCCAGTACTTC. Translated: CASSSRLAGGPETQYF.

The rearrangement links TRBV25-1 to TRBJ1-4, with a weak D call TRBD1 (6 bases). V lost 8 bases and J lost 6, with 13 bases in between. Germline assignment: CDR1 MGHDK and CDR2 SYGVNS. The CDR3 is made up of 13 amino acids. CDR3 sequence reads: CASGTFQYEKLFF. The CDR3 DNA follows: TGTGCCAGCGGGACATTTCAGTATGAAAAACTGTTTTTT.

The rearrangement uses TRBV5-4 and TRBJ2-7, with 13 positions matching TRBD2. Germline V gives CDR1 SGHNT, CDR2 YYREEE (reference sequence). V lost 4 bases and J lost 2; bases outside the gene matches: 3. This CDR3 comprises 15 residues. As DNA, the CDR3 is TGTGCCAGCAGCCCTGGGACTAGCGGGACCTACGAGCAGTACGTC. It codes for CASSPGTSGTYEQYV.

The sample holds one count of this clone. The V gene is TRBV11-2, the J gene TRBJ2-3; weak D call: TRBD2 (6 bases). Germline CDR1 is SGHAT and CDR2 is FQNNGV. This CDR3 comprises 15 residues. The V end lost 4 bases, the J end lost 0 bases, and 11 bases lay between the germline ends. CDR3 in amino acids: CASSYRGGSTDTQYF. The CDR3 DNA reads as TGTGCCAGCAGCTACCGGGGAGGTAGCACAGATACGCAGTATTTT.

CDR3: CASSQEGGQSQPQHF. CDR3 coding DNA: TGCGCCAGCAGCCAAGAAGGAGGACAGTCGCAGCCCCAGCATTTT. This chain uses TRBV4-1 with TRBJ1-5, with a tentative D call TRBD1 (6 bases). Germline CDR1 MGHRA, CDR2 YSYEKL. The CDR3 has 15 residues. The V gene lost 0 bases and the J gene lost 7 bases, with 13 bases spanning the gap.

The chain links TRBV7-9 to TRBJ2-2, with D possibly being TRBD1 (5 bases). Germline V gives CDR1 SEHNR, CDR2 FQNEAQ (reference sequence). This CDR3 region has 13 residues. Between the trimmed V and J ends, which lost 2 bases and 5 bases, there was a span of 6 bases. The CDR3 region is CASSLKGTGELFF. CDR3 nucleotides: TGTGCCAGCAGCTTAAAGGGGACCGGGGAGCTGTTTTTT.

This chain connects TRBV9 to TRBJ2-5; 14 bases match TRBD2. Per germline, CDR1 SGDLS and CDR2 YYNGEE. The CDR3 is 16 amino acids. After removal of 4 bases from V and 5 bases from J, the junction contained 7 bases not matched to a gene. As DNA, the CDR3 is TGTGCCAGCAGCCTCGGACTAGCGGGGGGCCCGGAGACCCAGTACTTC. Residues: CASSLGLAGGPETQYF.

This chain connects TRBV28 to TRBJ1-2; TRBD1 might be the D (6 bases). Trimming stripped 3 bases from V and 3 bases from J, with 14 bases between. The germline CDR1 and CDR2 sequences are MDHEN and SYDVKM. The CDR3 contains 15 residues. The CDR3 region has the DNA TGTGCCAGCAGTTTCAGACAGGCACTTTACTATGGCTACACCTTC. This translates into CASSFRQALYYGYTF.

This chain connects TRBV5-6 to TRBJ1-2; D is uncertain. Trimming removed 5 bases from V and 8 bases from J, with 10 bases in between. The CDR3 consists of 11 residues. Per germline, CDR1 SGHDT and CDR2 YYEEEE. CDR3 sequence reads: CASSLGKGYTF. CDR3 in DNA: TGTGCCAGCAGTCTCGGGAAAGGCTACACCTTC.

Written as DNA, the CDR3 is TGTGCCAGCAGTCACGGGGGCACTGAAGCTTTCTTT. This gives the protein CASSHGGTEAFF. V is TRBV27 and J is TRBJ1-1, with TRBD1 as a possible D gene (5 bases). The germline V gene encodes CDR1 MNHEY and CDR2 SMNVEV (reference sequence). CDR3 length: 12 amino acids. The V end was cut by 5 bases, the J end by 4 bases, with 8 bases between.

The chain joins TRBV21-1 to TRBJ2-7; the DNA was not compared with TRBD1, the D call given in the table. TRBV21-1 is listed as a pseudogene. The CDR3 covers 12 residues. The CDR3 nucleotides read TGTGCCAGCGACAGGGTCGTCTACGAGCAGTACTTC. It translates to CASDRVVYEQYF.

This chain connects TRBV5-1 to TRBJ1-1; 8 bases fit TRBD1. Germline CDR1 and CDR2: SGHRS and YFSETQ. CDR3 length equals 15 residues. V was pared by 8 bases and J by 5 bases, with 14 bases of the junction left unmatched. The CDR3 spells CASIQGGGQWTEAFF. DNA of the CDR3: TGCGCCAGTATACAGGGGGGGGGTCAATGGACTGAAGCTTTCTTT. Drawing the rest from reference TRBV5-1 and TRBJ1-1, the complete variable domain is KAGVTQTPRYLIKTRGQQVTLSCSPISGHRSVSWYQQTPGQGLQFLFEYFSETQRNKGNFPGRFSGRQFSNSRSEMNVSTLELGDSALYLCASIQGGGQWTEAFFGQGTRLTVV.

The genes are TRBV4-3 and TRBJ2-3, with D possibly matching TRBD2 (5 bases). Trimming removed 3 bases at V and 5 bases at J, with 15 bases between. Germline V gene sequence: CDR1 LGHNA, CDR2 YSLEER. There are 15 residues in the CDR3. Here the CDR3 DNA reads TGCGCCAGCAGCCAGAAGGGTTTCGGAGGAGATACGCAGTATTTT. Its protein product is CASSQKGFGGDTQYF.

This sequence joins TRBV5-1 and TRBJ2-3; no clear D gene. The V and J ends lost 3 bases and 1 base respectively, with 12 bases between them. The CDR3 runs to 15 residues. Germline values: CDR1 SGHRS, CDR2 YFSETQ. The DNA of the CDR3 is TGCGCCAGCAGCTCCTTCAACCCAGGCACAGATACGCAGTATTTT. Translated, it gives CASSSFNPGTDTQYF.

The chain employs TRBV2 and TRBJ2-7; 11 positions match TRBD2. There are 16 residues in the CDR3. Trimming cost V 1 base and J 2 bases; bases outside gene matches: 4. Germline V gene data show CDR1 as SNHLY and CDR2 as FYNNEI. The DNA for the CDR3 is TGTGCCAGCAGTGAAGGCGGTAGCGGGGGGGCCTACGAGCAGTACTTC. Translated, it gives CASSEGGSGGAYEQYF.

This sequence joins TRBV14 and TRBJ2-7; 10 positions agree with TRBD2. V gave up 0 bases and J gave up 6 bases; unmatched junction bases: 8. The CDR3 length is 16 residues. Germline lookup yields CDR1 SGHDN and CDR2 FVKESK. CDR3 DNA: TGTGCCAGCAGCCAAGATGCGGGGACTAGCGAGGGCGAGCAGTACTTC. The encoded protein is CASSQDAGTSEGEQYF.

This chain joins TRBV28 and TRBJ1-3, with D unclear. The CDR3 sequence is 13 residues long. The germline V gene encodes CDR1 MDHEN and CDR2 SYDVKM. V dropped 3 bases and J dropped 2 bases, with 5 bases sitting between them. CDR3 coding DNA: TGTGCCAGCAGTTTGTTAGCTGGAAACACCATATATTTT. It specifies CASSLLAGNTIYF.

In DNA form, the CDR3 reads TGTGCCAGCAGCTTGTTGGGCGGGGGCCCTACCACAGATACGCAGTATTTT. Translation gives CASSLLGGGPTTDTQYF. The rearrangement uses TRBV5-4 and TRBJ2-3; D may be TRBD2 (7 bases). V lost 1 base and J lost 2, with 17 bases in between. The germline CDR1 and CDR2 sequences are SGHNT and YYREEE (reference sequence). The CDR3 has 17 amino acids.